Following are 24 T cell receptor beta chains from one sample sequenced in a study of cytomegalovirus exposure and HLA in healthy donors. The PCR made use of 60 Vbeta and 13 Jbeta primers. Assay: immunoSEQ multiplex PCR; the TCRdb copy retains only in-frame clones and omits some. The repertoire holds some 160,000 clones, with just over 75% as singletons. Sample: PBMCs. The source of these receptors is a middle-aged man in good health and CMV-seronegative.

The chain carries TRBV5-1 and TRBJ2-5, with TRBD2 matching over 9 bases. Germline CDR1 SGHRS, CDR2 YFSETQ. Trimming took 0 bases from V and 2 from J; bases not matched to a gene: 8. The length of the CDR3 is 17 residues. CDR3 coding DNA: TGCGCCAGCAGCTTGGAGTATAGCGGGAGCGGTCAAGAGACCCAGTACTTC. This encodes CASSLEYSGSGQETQYF.

CDR3 residues: CASSLTFGGSGYEQYF. CDR3 DNA: TGTGCCAGCAGCTTAACCTTTGGCGGGAGTGGGTACGAGCAGTACTTC. V gene TRBV11-2 combines with J gene TRBJ2-7, with TRBD2 matching over 7 bases. This CDR3 is built from 16 residues. The trim removed 2 bases at V and 4 bases at J, leaving 11 bases unmatched. Germline CDR1 SGHAT, CDR2 FQNNGV.

In DNA, the CDR3 is TGTGCCAGCAGGGTGAGGGGGGGCAGATTCGGCTACACCTTC. This sequence encodes CASRVRGGRFGYTF. J is TRBJ1-2 and V is TRBV5-4, with D maybe TRBD1 (6 bases). The ends were cut back, 5 bases at V and 8 bases at J, with 19 bases in the middle. This CDR3 has 14 residues. CDR1 is SGHNT and CDR2 is YYREEE in the germline V gene (reference sequence). Drawing the rest from reference TRBV5-4 and TRBJ1-2, the complete variable domain is ETGVTQSPTHLIKTRGQQVTLRCSSQSGHNTVSWYQQALGQGPQFIFQYYREEENGRGNFPPRFSGLQFPNYSSELNVNALELDDSALYLCASRVRGGRFGYTFGSGTRLTVV.

The table lists this clone with a few counts. The chain recombines TRBV6-4 with TRBJ2-1; a possible D gene is TRBD2 (6 bases). Germline V lookup: CDR1 MRHNA, CDR2 SNTAGT. With 4 bases removed from V and 5 bases from J, the gap between germline ends came to 12 bases. CDR3 length: 14 residues. For the CDR3, the DNA is TGTGCCAGCAGTGTTTCCAGACTAGACAATGAGCAGTTCTTC. It yields the protein CASSVSRLDNEQFF.

The chain recombines TRBV2 with TRBJ1-4; TRBD1 agrees at 10 bases. V shed 8 bases, J shed 5 bases, and the junction held 5 bases outside the gene matches. This CDR3 contains 14 residues. The germline CDR1 and CDR2 sequences are SNHLY and FYNNEI. The CDR3 protein is CASSRDRGNEKLFF. The DNA for the CDR3 is TGTGCCAGCTCCCGGGACAGGGGCAATGAAAAACTGTTTTTT.

Here the CDR3 reads CASNQPQGQKEFF. CDR3 nucleotides: TGTGCCAGCAATCAACCCCAGGGTCAAAAGGAGTTCTTC. V usage is TRBV7-9 and J usage is TRBJ2-1; a weak D match, TRBD1 (5 bases). The length of the CDR3 is 13 residues. Trimming stripped 7 bases from V and 14 bases from J, with 21 bases between. CDR1 SEHNR and CDR2 FQNEAQ come from the germline V gene (reference sequence).

The V call is TRBV5-5, the J call TRBJ1-5; 8 nucleotides agree with TRBD1. The junction had 14 bases not matched to a gene; V was cut back by 2 bases and J by 1 base. The CDR3 is made up of 19 amino acids. From germline, CDR1 is SGHKS and CDR2 YYEKEE (reference sequence). CDR3 protein: CASSFSPGQVPLSNQPQHF. The CDR3 nucleotides are TGTGCCAGCAGCTTCTCCCCGGGACAGGTCCCCTTAAGCAATCAGCCCCAGCATTTT.

J is TRBJ2-6 and V is TRBV28; 9 bases are a match to TRBD1. The V gene's germline CDR1 is MDHEN and CDR2 SYDVKM. V was clipped by 4 bases and J by 0 bases; unmatched bases: 7. The CDR3 runs to 18 residues. The CDR3: CASSSRTGVNSGANVLTF. The CDR3 region has the DNA TGTGCCAGCAGTTCCAGGACAGGGGTAAACTCTGGGGCCAACGTCCTGACTTTC.

V and J are TRBV10-1 and TRBJ2-1, with 8 bases aligning to TRBD2. Germline V lookup: CDR1 WNHNN, CDR2 SYGVQD (reference sequence). Trimming at V came to 4 bases and at J to 1 base, leaving 6 bases not matched to a gene. The CDR3 spans 16 residues. Here the CDR3 DNA reads TGCGCCAGCAGTGGGGACGGGGGGGGTTCCTACAATGAGCAGTTCTTC. As protein: CASSGDGGGSYNEQFF.

This chain joins TRBV4-1 and TRBJ1-2, with 7 bases that match TRBD1. Germline values: CDR1 MGHRA, CDR2 YSYEKL. V lost 0 bases to trimming and J lost 3 bases; unmatched junction nucleotides: 10. The CDR3 runs 17 residues. CDR3 region: CASSQDPGQGGDYGYTF. CDR3 DNA: TGCGCCAGCAGCCAAGATCCCGGGCAGGGGGGCGACTATGGCTACACCTTC.

The gene calls are TRBV11-2 and TRBJ2-3; 7 nucleotides agree with TRBD2. In germline, CDR1 is SGHAT, CDR2 FQNNGV. V lost 3 bases to trimming and J lost 4 bases; unmatched junction nucleotides: 13. There are 17 residues in the CDR3. The CDR3 loop reads CASSFQSGKFLPDTQYF. DNA for the CDR3: TGTGCCAGCAGCTTCCAAAGCGGGAAATTTTTGCCAGATACGCAGTATTTT.

This chain uses TRBV16 with TRBJ2-1; TRBD2 aligns across 11 bases. The V gene's germline CDR1 is KGHSY and CDR2 FQNENV. Trimming cost V 2 bases and J 7 bases; bases outside gene matches: 7. The CDR3 runs 16 residues. The CDR3 loop is CASSQGLAGGVNEQFF. The DNA of the CDR3 is TGTGCCAGCAGCCAAGGGCTAGCGGGAGGAGTAAATGAGCAGTTCTTC. Full variable domain (missing parts from reference TRBV16 and TRBJ2-1): GEEVAQTPKHLVRGEGQKAKLYCAPIKGHSYVFWYQQVLKNEFKFLISFQNENVFDETGMPKERFSAKCLPNSPCSLEIQATKLEDSAVYFCASSQGLAGGVNEQFFGPGTRLTVL.

The gene calls are TRBV11-3 and TRBJ2-2; TRBD1 is a possible D gene (5 bases). The CDR3 is 16 amino acids. V lost 1 base, J lost 0 bases, and 9 bases lay in between. Germline CDR1 reads SGHNT; CDR2 reads YENEEA. The CDR3 bases are TGTGCCAGCAGCTTAGGTGGGGCCGCGAACACCGGGGAGCTGTTTTTT. It is translated as CASSLGGAANTGELFF.

The V call is TRBV5-1, the J call TRBJ2-1, with D tentatively TRBD1 (6 bases). Germline CDR1 is SGHRS and CDR2 is YFSETQ. The CDR3 covers 16 residues. V shed 4 bases and J shed 2 bases, with 16 bases lying between them. DNA for the CDR3: TGCGCCAGCAGCCCCCGTGAAGGGGGAACCTACAATGAGCAGTTCTTC. Its translation: CASSPREGGTYNEQFF.

A word on this clone: Other DNA variants within this sample encode the same CDR3. The genes are TRBV7-3 and TRBJ2-2, with TRBD2 matching over 8 bases. The CDR3 is made up of 14 amino acids. V trimming: 5 bases; J trimming: 5 bases; junction bases outside the gene matches: 4. Germline loops: CDR1 SGHTA, CDR2 FQGTGA. The CDR3 here is CASSRAGDTGELFF. In DNA, the CDR3 is TGTGCCAGCAGCAGAGCGGGAGATACCGGGGAGCTGTTTTTT.

This chain connects TRBV7-9 to TRBJ2-7; the D is unclear. V lost 1 base and J lost 3, with 4 bases in between. The V gene's germline CDR1 is SEHNR and CDR2 FQNEAQ (reference sequence). This CDR3 spans 12 amino acids. The CDR3: CASSLGVYEQYF. The CDR3 nucleotides read TGTGCCAGCAGCTTAGGAGTCTACGAGCAGTACTTC.

This rearrangement joins TRBV11-2 to TRBJ2-7; D gene unclear. The ends were cut back, 5 bases at V and 2 bases at J, with 4 bases in the middle. The CDR3 has 11 residues. Per the germline V gene, CDR1 is SGHAT and CDR2 is FQNNGV. The CDR3 nucleotides read TGTGCCAGCAGCCACACCTACGAGCAGTACTTC. Amino acids: CASSHTYEQYF.

This chain links TRBV30 with TRBJ2-1; D is undetermined. CDR1 and CDR2 (germline): GTSNPN, SVGIG (reference sequence). Trimming pared 5 bases from V and 7 bases from J, leaving 9 bases between. This CDR3 is 11 amino acids long. The CDR3 coding sequence is TGTGCCTGGGAAAGGAGAAATGAGCAGTTCTTC. This encodes CAWERRNEQFF.

The J gene is TRBJ2-7, the V gene TRBV19; 9 bases agree with TRBD2. This CDR3 is 15 amino acids long. Germline CDR1 is LNHDA and CDR2 is SQIVND (reference sequence). V lost 5 bases to trimming and J lost 2 bases; unmatched junction nucleotides: 7. Here the CDR3 reads CASSLGLARAYEQYF. The CDR3 coding sequence is TGTGCCAGTAGTCTTGGACTAGCGCGAGCCTACGAGCAGTACTTC.

The chain uses TRBV19 and TRBJ2-2, with a weak D call TRBD1 (5 bases). Germline CDR1 is LNHDA and CDR2 is SQIVND (reference sequence). V dropped 5 bases and J dropped 4 bases, with 11 bases sitting between them. CDR3 length: 14 residues. The CDR3 reads CASSARQSTGELFF. The CDR3 nucleotides are TGTGCCAGTAGTGCCCGACAGAGCACCGGGGAGCTGTTTTTT. Filled out from reference TRBV19 and TRBJ2-2, the complete variable domain reads DGGITQSPKYLFRKEGQNVTLSCEQNLNHDAMYWYRQDPGQGLRLIYYSQIVNDFQKGDIAEGYSVSREKKESFPLTVTSAQKNPTAFYLCASSARQSTGELFFGEGSRLTVL.

This clone appeared once. The chain is built from TRBV7-9 and TRBJ1-1; D perhaps matches TRBD1 (6 bases). This CDR3 spans 12 amino acids. The V and J ends lost 3 bases and 5 bases respectively, with 7 bases between them. Germline V CDR1 and CDR2: SEHNR, FQNEAQ (reference sequence). The CDR3 sequence is CASSFTGTEAFF. CDR3 nucleotides: TGTGCCAGCAGCTTCACAGGGACTGAAGCTTTCTTT.

This chain connects TRBV4-2 to TRBJ2-7; 8 bases agree with TRBD2. The germline V gene has CDR1 LGHNA and CDR2 YNFKEQ. The CDR3 spans 15 residues. Unmatched junction bases numbered 7, after V lost 1 base and J lost 5 bases. This chain's CDR3 is CASSQGAGALDEQYF. Written as DNA, the CDR3 is TGTGCCAGCAGCCAAGGAGCGGGAGCCTTGGACGAGCAGTACTTC.

V gene TRBV6-5 combines with J gene TRBJ1-1; the match to TRBD1 covers 9 bases. The trim removed 4 bases at V and 4 bases at J, leaving 10 bases unmatched. The CDR3 runs 16 residues. Germline lookup yields CDR1 MNHEY and CDR2 SVGAGI. The CDR3 nucleotides read TGTGCCAGCAGTTTAAAGGGACAGGGAACGGTCACTGAAGCTTTCTTT. It codes for CASSLKGQGTVTEAFF.

The chain employs TRBV6-6 and TRBJ1-1; 8 bases map to TRBD1. This CDR3 comprises 15 residues. The germline CDR1 and CDR2 sequences are MNHNY and SVGAGI (reference sequence). Losses at the gene ends were 5 bases for V and 1 base for J; bases not matched to a gene: 6. The CDR3 sequence is CASSDWTGTNTEAFF. In DNA form, the CDR3 reads TGTGCCAGCAGTGACTGGACAGGGACGAACACTGAAGCTTTCTTT.